Sequencing of this T cell receptor (beta chain) was carried out in a study of Ad26.COV2.S vaccination and SARS-CoV-2 variants. Looking at the study overall: Ad26.COV2.S was injected intramuscularly once or twice, 56 days apart.

Treatment of the sample: some 19 received Ad26.COV2.S at low or high dose, single or two shots; 5 received placebo; per-sample allocation not given. Following the first vaccine or placebo injection, samples were taken on day 63. V lost 5 bases, J lost 4 bases, and 6 bases stayed unmatched. The CDR3 spans 15 residues. The germline V gene has CDR1 SGHTA and CDR2 FQGNSA. Profiled with immunoSEQ multiplex PCR; TCRdb holds only in-frame clones, not every one. The sample holds over 450,000 clones, about nine tenths seen once. Study-level findings and limits: The study found similar non-spike TCR breadth in vaccine and placebo recipients. The study found higher spike-specific TCR breadth in vaccine than placebo recipients. Vaccinees reportedly had broad spike-specific CD8+ and CD4+ T cell responses.

In the case of this clone: Its antigen is unidentified.

The source is a person aged 18-60 years who received the Ad26.COV2.S COVID-19 vaccine or a placebo. V gene TRBV7-2 combines with J gene TRBJ1-5, with 9 bases fitting TRBD1. This specimen consisted of peripheral blood, obtained in a trial of Ad26.COV2.S vaccine versus placebo. In nucleotides, the CDR3 is TGTGCCAGCAGCCTGGCGACAGGGGGAAATCAGCCCCAGCATTTT. It specifies CASSLATGGNQPQHF.